This T cell receptor (beta chain) is drawn from a study of long-term antiretroviral therapy in people with HIV. Samples were assayed with immunoSEQ v3.0 at survey level. The method was immunoSEQ multiplex PCR; TCRdb's version includes in-frame clones alone and lacks a portion of them. The profile shows roughly 22,000 clones, around 80% of them singletons. The CDR3 is 16 residues long. V shed 1 base and J 4 bases; nucleotides not matched to a gene: 5. Germline CDR1 and CDR2: LGHNT and FRNRAP. V usage is TRBV12-5 and J usage is TRBJ2-5; 11 positions agree with TRBD2. The specimen comprised unsorted PBMCs, sampled 3 years after starting antiretroviral therapy. The TCR originated in a man over 45 with HIV. CDR3 in amino acids: CASGLGVAGGGETQYF. CDR3 in DNA: TGTGCTAGTGGTTTGGGAGTAGCGGGAGGGGGAGAGACCCAGTACTTC.